This T cell receptor beta chain was captured in a study of blood T cell repertoires in COVID-19. Assay used: immunoSEQ multiplex PCR; TCRdb lists only in-frame clones, some missing. Of about 75,000 clones detected, 80% to 95% appear once; the ten largest clones hold 6% to 7.5%. Germline assignment: CDR1 SGDLS and CDR2 YYNGEE. The V end lost 0 bases, the J end lost 3 bases, and 9 bases lay between the germline ends. CDR3 length equals 14 residues. This chain connects TRBV9 to TRBJ1-1, with TRBD1 as a possible D gene (5 bases). This sequence originates from a human donor in a cohort sampled during active COVID-19. The material sequenced was peripheral blood. CDR3 sequence: CASSVVGGDTEAFF. The CDR3 coding sequence is TGTGCCAGCAGCGTAGTGGGGGGGGACACTGAAGCTTTCTTT.